This T cell receptor beta chain was sequenced for a study of T-cell reconstitution after alpha-beta-depleted transplantation in children. Study-level findings and limits: Where alpha-beta T cells came from about two months after transplant was reportedly several hundred expanded graft clones. After one year, T-cell counts and TCRbeta diversity mostly came from new T cells.

The CDR3 consists of 12 residues. V was pared by 6 bases and J by 8 bases, with 16 bases between. Germline V gene sequence: CDR1 DFQATT, CDR2 SNEGSKA (reference sequence). The TCRbeta library was prepared with unique molecular identifiers. TCRdb ran MiXCR on the PCR reads and lists one entry per CDR3 protein. The sample shows hundreds of thousands of distinct CDR3 sequences, roughly 8.2% of them seen only once. This clonotype has ten or more counts. What it binds is unknown. The material sequenced was peripheral blood, taken 360 days after TCRalphabeta/CD19-depleted stem cell transplant. This receptor was obtained from a female patient aged 2-9 years who had a stem cell transplant for Fanconi anemia, so the T cells may come from the graft donor. The chain has TRBV20-1 and TRBJ1-2, with D possibly being TRBD1 (5 bases). CDR3 sequence: CSAITRARGYTF. In DNA form, the CDR3 reads TGCAGTGCCATCACCAGGGCGCGGGGCTACACCTTC.